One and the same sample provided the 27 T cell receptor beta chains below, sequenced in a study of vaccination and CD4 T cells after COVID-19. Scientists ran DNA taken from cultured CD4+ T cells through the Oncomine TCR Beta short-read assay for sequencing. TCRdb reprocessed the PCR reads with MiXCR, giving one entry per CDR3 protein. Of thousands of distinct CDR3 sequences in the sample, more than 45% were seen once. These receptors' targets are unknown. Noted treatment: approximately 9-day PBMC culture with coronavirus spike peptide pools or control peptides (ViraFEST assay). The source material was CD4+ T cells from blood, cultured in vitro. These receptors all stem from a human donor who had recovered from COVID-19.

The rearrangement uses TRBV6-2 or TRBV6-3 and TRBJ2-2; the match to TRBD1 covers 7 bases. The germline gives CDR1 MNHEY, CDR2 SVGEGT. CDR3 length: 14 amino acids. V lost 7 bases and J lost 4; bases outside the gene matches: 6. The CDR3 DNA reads TGTGCCAGCACCCGACAGGGTAGCACCGGGGAGCTGTTTTTT. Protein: CASTRQGSTGELFF.

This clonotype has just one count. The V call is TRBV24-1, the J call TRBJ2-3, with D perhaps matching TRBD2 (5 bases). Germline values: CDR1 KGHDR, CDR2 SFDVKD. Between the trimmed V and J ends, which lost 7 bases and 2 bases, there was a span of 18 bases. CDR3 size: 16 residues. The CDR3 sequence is CATSPARGPDTDTQYF. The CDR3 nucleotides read TGTGCCACCAGCCCAGCCCGCGGGCCCGACACAGATACGCAGTATTTT.

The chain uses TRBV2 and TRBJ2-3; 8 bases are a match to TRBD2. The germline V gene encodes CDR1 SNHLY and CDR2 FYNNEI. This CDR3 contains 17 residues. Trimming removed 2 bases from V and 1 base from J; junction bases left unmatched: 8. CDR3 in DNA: TGTGCCAGCAGTGAAATCTCCAGCGGGGGAGGCACAGATACGCAGTATTTT. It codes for CASSEISSGGGTDTQYF.

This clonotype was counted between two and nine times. CDR3 coding DNA: TGTGCCAGCTCACTCGGCGGCTCGAACACTGAAGCTTTCTTT. Amino acid sequence: CASSLGGSNTEAFF. The chain uses TRBV18 and TRBJ1-1; D unclear. V was trimmed by 4 bases and J by 1 base, leaving 10 bases between them. The CDR3 contains 14 residues. CDR1 is KGHSH and CDR2 is LQKENI in the germline V gene.

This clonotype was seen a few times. CDR3 sequence (DNA): TGTGCCAGCAGCTTAACAGTTAGCCCTAGCACAGATACGCAGTATTTT. This translates into CASSLTVSPSTDTQYF. This chain uses TRBV5-4 with TRBJ2-3; D unresolved. The CDR3 is made up of 16 amino acids. CDR1 is SGHNT and CDR2 is YYREEE in the germline V gene (reference sequence). Between the trimmed V and J ends, which lost 2 bases and 0 bases, there was a span of 13 bases.

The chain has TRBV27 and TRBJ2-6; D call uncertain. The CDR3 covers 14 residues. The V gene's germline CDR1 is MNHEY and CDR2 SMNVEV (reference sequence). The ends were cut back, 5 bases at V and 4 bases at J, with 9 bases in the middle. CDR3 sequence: CASSLRQGANVLTF. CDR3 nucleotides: TGTGCCAGCAGTCTCAGACAAGGGGCCAACGTCCTGACTTTC.

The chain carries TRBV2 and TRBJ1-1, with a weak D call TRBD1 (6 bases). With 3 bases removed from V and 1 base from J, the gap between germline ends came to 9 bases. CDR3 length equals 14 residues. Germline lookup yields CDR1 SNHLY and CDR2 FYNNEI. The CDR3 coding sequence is TGTGCCAGCAGTGATGGACAGCAGAACACTGAAGCTTTCTTT. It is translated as CASSDGQQNTEAFF.

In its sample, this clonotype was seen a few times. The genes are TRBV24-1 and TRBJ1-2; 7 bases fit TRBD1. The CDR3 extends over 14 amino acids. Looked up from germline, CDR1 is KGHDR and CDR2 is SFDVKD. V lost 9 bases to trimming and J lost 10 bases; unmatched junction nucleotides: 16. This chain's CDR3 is CATSSSTGEPYYTF. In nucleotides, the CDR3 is TGTGCCACCTCCTCCAGCACAGGGGAGCCCTACTACACCTTC.

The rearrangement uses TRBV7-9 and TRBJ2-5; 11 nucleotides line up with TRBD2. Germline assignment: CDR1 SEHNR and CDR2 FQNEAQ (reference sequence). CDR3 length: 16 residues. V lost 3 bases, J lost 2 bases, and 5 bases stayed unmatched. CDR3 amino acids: CASSFLRLAGQETQYF. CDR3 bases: TGTGCCAGCAGCTTCCTACGACTAGCGGGACAAGAGACCCAGTACTTC. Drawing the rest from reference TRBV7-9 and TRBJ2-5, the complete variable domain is DTGVSQNPRHKITKRGQNVTFRCDPISEHNRLYWYRQTLGQGPEFLTYFQNEAQLEKSRLLSDRFSAERPKGSFSTLEIQRTEQGDSAMYLCASSFLRLAGQETQYFGPGTRLLVL.

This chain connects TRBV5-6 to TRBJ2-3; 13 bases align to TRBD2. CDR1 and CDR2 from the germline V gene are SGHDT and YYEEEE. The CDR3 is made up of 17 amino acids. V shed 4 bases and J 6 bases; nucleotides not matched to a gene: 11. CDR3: CASSPLTSGGARDTQYF. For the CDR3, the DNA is TGTGCCAGCAGCCCACTCACTAGCGGGGGGGCCCGGGATACGCAGTATTTT.

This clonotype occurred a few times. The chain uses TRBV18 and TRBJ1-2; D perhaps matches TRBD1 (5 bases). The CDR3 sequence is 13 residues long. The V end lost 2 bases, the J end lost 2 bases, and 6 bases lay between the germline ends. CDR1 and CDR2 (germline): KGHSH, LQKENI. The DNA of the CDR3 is TGTGCCAGCTCACCAGACAGCAACTATGGCTACACCTTC. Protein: CASSPDSNYGYTF.

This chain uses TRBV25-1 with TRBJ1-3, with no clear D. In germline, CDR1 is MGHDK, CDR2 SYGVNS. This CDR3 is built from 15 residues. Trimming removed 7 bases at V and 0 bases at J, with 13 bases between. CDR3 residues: CASTPGRNSGNTIYF. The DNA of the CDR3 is TGTGCCAGCACCCCCGGACGGAACTCTGGAAACACCATATATTTT.

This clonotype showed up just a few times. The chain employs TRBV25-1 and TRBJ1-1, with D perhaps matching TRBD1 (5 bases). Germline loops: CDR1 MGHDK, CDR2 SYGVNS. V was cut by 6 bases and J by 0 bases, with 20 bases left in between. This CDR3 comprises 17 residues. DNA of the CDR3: TGTGCCAGCAGCCCCCAGGGTATGGGGAATCTGAACACTGAAGCTTTCTTT. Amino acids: CASSPQGMGNLNTEAFF.

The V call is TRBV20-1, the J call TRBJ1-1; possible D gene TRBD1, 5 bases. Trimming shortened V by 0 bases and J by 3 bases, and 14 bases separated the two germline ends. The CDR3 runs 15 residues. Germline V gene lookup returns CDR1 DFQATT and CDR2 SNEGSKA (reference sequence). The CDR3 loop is CSARDWGGRDTEAFF. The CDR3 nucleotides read TGCAGTGCTAGAGATTGGGGCGGGAGGGACACTGAAGCTTTCTTT.

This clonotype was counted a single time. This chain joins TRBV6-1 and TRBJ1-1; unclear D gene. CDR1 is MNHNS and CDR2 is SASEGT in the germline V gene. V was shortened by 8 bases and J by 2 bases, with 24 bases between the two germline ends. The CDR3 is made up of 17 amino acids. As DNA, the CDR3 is TGTGCCAGCGATGCTGGGAGGTCGAGTTATGCAAACACTGAAGCTTTCTTT. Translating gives CASDAGRSSYANTEAFF.

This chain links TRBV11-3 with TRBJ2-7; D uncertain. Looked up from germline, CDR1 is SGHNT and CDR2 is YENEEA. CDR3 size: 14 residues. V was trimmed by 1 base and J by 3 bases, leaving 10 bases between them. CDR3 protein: CASSLVRSSYEQYF. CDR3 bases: TGTGCCAGCAGCTTAGTCAGGTCCAGCTACGAGCAGTACTTC.

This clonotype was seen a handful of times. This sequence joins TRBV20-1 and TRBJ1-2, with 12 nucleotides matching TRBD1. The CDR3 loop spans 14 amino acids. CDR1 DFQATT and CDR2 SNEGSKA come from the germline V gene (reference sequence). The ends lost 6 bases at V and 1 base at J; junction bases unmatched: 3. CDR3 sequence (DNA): TGCAGTGCGGGACAGGGGGCTGATAACTATGGCTACACCTTC. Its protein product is CSAGQGADNYGYTF.

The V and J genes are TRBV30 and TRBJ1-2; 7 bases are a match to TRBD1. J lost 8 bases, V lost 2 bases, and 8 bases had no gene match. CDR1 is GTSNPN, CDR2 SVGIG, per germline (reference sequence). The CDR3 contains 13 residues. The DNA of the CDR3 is TGTGCCTGGAGTCCTACAGGGGAAGGAGGCTACACCTTC. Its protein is CAWSPTGEGGYTF.

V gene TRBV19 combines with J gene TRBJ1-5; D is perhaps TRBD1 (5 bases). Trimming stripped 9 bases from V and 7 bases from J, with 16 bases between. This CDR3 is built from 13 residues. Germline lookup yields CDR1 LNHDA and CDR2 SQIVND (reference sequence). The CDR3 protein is CASRDGLGQPQHF. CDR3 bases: TGTGCCAGCCGGGACGGCCTGGGCCAGCCCCAGCATTTT.

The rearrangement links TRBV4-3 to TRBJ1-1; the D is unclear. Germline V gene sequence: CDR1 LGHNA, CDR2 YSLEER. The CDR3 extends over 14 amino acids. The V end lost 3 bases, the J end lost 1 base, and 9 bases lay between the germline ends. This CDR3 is CASSQGWENTEAFF. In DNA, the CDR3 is TGCGCCAGCAGCCAGGGGTGGGAGAACACTGAAGCTTTCTTT.

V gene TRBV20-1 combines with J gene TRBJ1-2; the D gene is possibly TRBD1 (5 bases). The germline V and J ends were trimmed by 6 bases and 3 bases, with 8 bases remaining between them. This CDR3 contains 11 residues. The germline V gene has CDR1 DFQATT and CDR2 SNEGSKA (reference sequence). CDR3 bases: TGCAGTGCCGCCAGGGACTATGGCTACACCTTC. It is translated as CSAARDYGYTF.

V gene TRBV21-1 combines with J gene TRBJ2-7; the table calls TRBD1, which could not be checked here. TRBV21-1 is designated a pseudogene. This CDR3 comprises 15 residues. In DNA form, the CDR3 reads TGTGCCAGCAGGATTCTCTCGGGACGGCCCTACGAGCAGTACTTC. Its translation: CASRILSGRPYEQYF.

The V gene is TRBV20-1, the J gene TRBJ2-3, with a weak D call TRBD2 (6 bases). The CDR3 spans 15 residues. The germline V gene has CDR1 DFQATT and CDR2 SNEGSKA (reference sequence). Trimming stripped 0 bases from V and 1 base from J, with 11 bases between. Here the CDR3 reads CSARDWERGTDTQYF. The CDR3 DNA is TGCAGTGCTAGAGATTGGGAGCGGGGCACAGATACGCAGTATTTT.

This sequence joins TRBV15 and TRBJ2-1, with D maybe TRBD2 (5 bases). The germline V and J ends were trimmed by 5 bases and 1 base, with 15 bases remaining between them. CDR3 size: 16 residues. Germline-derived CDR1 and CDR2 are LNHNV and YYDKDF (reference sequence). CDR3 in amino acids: CATSVQRLPSYNEQFF. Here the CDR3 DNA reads TGTGCCACCAGCGTACAGCGGCTTCCATCCTACAATGAGCAGTTCTTC.

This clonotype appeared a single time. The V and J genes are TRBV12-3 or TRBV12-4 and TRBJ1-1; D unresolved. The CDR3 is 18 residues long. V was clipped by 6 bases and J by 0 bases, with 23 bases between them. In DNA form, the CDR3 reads TGTGCCAGCAGCAACTCAGAGATACGACTAACCATGAACACTGAAGCTTTCTTT. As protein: CASSNSEIRLTMNTEAFF.

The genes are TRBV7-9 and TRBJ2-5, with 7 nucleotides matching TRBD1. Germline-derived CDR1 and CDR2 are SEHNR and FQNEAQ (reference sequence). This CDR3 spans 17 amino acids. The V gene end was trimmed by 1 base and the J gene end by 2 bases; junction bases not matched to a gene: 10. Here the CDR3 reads CASSLGIGGAGQETQYF. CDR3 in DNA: TGTGCCAGCAGCTTAGGGATAGGGGGCGCTGGGCAAGAGACCCAGTACTTC.

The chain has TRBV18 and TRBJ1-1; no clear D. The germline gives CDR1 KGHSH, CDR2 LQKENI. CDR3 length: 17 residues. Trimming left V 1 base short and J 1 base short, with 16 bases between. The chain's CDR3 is CASSPQLAAAKNTEAFF. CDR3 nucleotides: TGTGCCAGCTCACCACAATTGGCAGCGGCTAAGAACACTGAAGCTTTCTTT.